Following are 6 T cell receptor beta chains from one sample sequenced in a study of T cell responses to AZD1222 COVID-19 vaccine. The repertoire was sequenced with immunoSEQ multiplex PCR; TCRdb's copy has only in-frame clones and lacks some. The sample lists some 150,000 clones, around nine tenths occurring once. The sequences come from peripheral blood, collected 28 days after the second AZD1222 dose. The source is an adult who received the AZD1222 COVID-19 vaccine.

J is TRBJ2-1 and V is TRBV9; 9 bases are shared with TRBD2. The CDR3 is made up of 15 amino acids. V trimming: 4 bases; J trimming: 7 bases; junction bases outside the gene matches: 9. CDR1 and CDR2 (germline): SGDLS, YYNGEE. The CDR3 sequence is CASSKTSGIMNEQFF. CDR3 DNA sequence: TGTGCCAGCAGCAAGACTAGCGGCATCATGAATGAGCAGTTCTTC. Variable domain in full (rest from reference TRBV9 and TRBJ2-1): DSGVTQTPKHLITATGQRVTLRCSPRSGDLSVYWYQQSLDQGLQFLIQYYNGEERAKGNILERFSAQQFPDLHSELNLSSLELGDSALYFCASSKTSGIMNEQFFGPGTRLTVL.

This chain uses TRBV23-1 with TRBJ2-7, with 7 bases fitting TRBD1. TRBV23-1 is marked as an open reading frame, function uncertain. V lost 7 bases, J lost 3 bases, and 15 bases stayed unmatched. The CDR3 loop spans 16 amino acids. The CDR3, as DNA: TGCGCCAGCACCGCCGAGTTGGGACAGATGCTCTACGAGCAGTACTTC. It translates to CASTAELGQMLYEQYF.

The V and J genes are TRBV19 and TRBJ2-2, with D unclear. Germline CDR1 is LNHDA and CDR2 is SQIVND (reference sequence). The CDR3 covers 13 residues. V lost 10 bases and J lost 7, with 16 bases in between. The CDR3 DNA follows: TGTGCCACGGCAAATCAAGGTGGCGGGGAGCTGTTTTTT. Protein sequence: CATANQGGGELFF.

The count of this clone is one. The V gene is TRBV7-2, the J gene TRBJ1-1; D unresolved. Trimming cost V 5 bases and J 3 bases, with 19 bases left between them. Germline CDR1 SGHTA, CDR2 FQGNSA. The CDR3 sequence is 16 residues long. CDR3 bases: TGTGCCAGCAGCGGTGGACTTTTTGGGAGAGACACTGAAGCTTTCTTT. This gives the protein CASSGGLFGRDTEAFF.

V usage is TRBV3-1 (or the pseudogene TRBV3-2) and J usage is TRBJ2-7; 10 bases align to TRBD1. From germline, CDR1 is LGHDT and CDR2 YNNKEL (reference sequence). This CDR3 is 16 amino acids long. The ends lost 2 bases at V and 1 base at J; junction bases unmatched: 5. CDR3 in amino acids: CASSQIGQGGSYEQYF. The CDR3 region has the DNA TGTGCCAGCAGCCAAATCGGACAGGGGGGATCCTACGAGCAGTACTTC.

CDR3 loop: CASSRGQGTSYEQYF. The CDR3 DNA follows: TGTGCCAGCAGCCGGGGACAGGGGACATCCTACGAGCAGTACTTC. This sequence joins TRBV4-2 and TRBJ2-7, with 10 bases matching TRBD1. Germline V gene sequence: CDR1 LGHNA, CDR2 YNFKEQ. After removal of 4 bases from V and 1 base from J, the junction contained 4 bases not matched to a gene. The CDR3 runs to 15 residues.